The 10 T cell receptor beta chains presented below share a single source sample, sequenced in a study of early T cells in non-severe SARS-CoV-2 infection. TCRdb reanalysed the 5' RACE reads using MiXCR and keeps one entry per CDR3 protein. This table holds roughly 64,000 distinct CDR3 sequences, roughly 14% found once. Material for sequencing was whole blood. Receptors were obtained from an adult who was a healthcare worker with PCR-confirmed SARS-CoV-2 infection or an uninfected control (not recorded which).

This clonotype was seen a few times. The rearrangement links TRBV6-5 to TRBJ2-7; 8 nucleotides align to TRBD1. Germline values: CDR1 MNHEY, CDR2 SVGAGI. This CDR3 has 16 amino acids. Trimming at V came to 0 bases and at J to 7 bases, leaving 11 bases not matched to a gene. CDR3 sequence reads: CASSYSRRGQGEEQYF. In DNA, the CDR3 is TGTGCCAGCAGTTACTCGCGCCGAGGACAGGGTGAGGAGCAGTACTTC.

In this sample, this clonotype turned up a few times. The rearrangement links TRBV7-2 to TRBJ1-1; D is unclear. V shed 5 bases and J shed 1 base, with 14 bases lying between them. The CDR3 sequence is 15 residues long. Germline CDR1 reads SGHTA; CDR2 reads FQGNSA. CDR3 protein: CASSPWSTKNTEAFF. The CDR3 nucleotides read TGTGCCAGCAGCCCCTGGTCCACTAAGAACACTGAAGCTTTCTTT. Filled out from reference TRBV7-2 and TRBJ1-1, the complete variable domain reads GAGVSQSPSNKVTEKGKDVELRCDPISGHTALYWYRQSLGQGLEFLIYFQGNSAPDKSGLPSDRFSAERTGGSVSTLTIQRTQQEDSAVYLCASSPWSTKNTEAFFGQGTRLTVV.

This clonotype has ten or more counts. V usage is TRBV6-5 and J usage is TRBJ2-7; TRBD1 aligns across 8 bases. The germline V gene encodes CDR1 MNHEY and CDR2 SVGAGI. J lost 1 base, V lost 6 bases, and 8 bases had no gene match. The CDR3 contains 15 residues. DNA of the CDR3: TGTGCCAGCAGCTCGACAGGGGTTAGGTCCTACGAGCAGTACTTC. Amino acid sequence: CASSSTGVRSYEQYF.

This clonotype was recorded many times. The CDR3 loop reads CASLRQPSSYNEQFF. CDR3 nucleotide sequence: TGTGCCAGCCTGAGACAGCCTAGCTCCTACAATGAGCAGTTCTTC. This chain links TRBV27 with TRBJ2-1, with D perhaps TRBD1 (5 bases). The V end was cut by 8 bases, the J end by 0 bases, with 14 bases between. Germline V gene data show CDR1 as MNHEY and CDR2 as SMNVEV (reference sequence). The CDR3 is made up of 15 amino acids.

The chain recombines TRBV7-3 with TRBJ2-3, with TRBD2 matching 8 bases. Trimming took 5 bases from V and 2 from J; bases not matched to a gene: 9. The germline V gene encodes CDR1 SGHTA and CDR2 FQGTGA. The CDR3 length is 16 residues. CDR3 nucleotides: TGTGCCAGCAGCCTTTTAAGCGGGGGAATCACAGATACGCAGTATTTT. This codes for CASSLLSGGITDTQYF.

This clonotype has ten or more counts. The gene calls are TRBV6-5 and TRBJ1-1, with 7 bases matching TRBD1. The ends lost 6 bases at V and 6 bases at J; junction bases unmatched: 10. Per the germline V gene, CDR1 is MNHEY and CDR2 is SVGAGI. The CDR3 is made up of 14 amino acids. The CDR3 loop reads CASREDRKRAEAFF. The CDR3 nucleotides are TGTGCCAGCAGGGAGGACAGGAAGCGGGCTGAAGCTTTCTTT.

This chain uses TRBV27 with TRBJ1-1; D gene ambiguous. CDR3 length equals 12 residues. The V end was cut by 10 bases, the J end by 5 bases, with 14 bases between. From germline, CDR1 is MNHEY and CDR2 SMNVEV (reference sequence). The CDR3 DNA reads as TGTGCCACCTGGACGGGGTGGACTGAAGCTTTCTTT. Residues: CATWTGWTEAFF.

This clonotype turned up a few times. V is TRBV7-9 and J is TRBJ2-5; D might be TRBD1 (5 bases). Germline loops: CDR1 SEHNR, CDR2 FQNEAQ (reference sequence). V was trimmed by 5 bases and J by 1 base, leaving 14 bases between them. The CDR3 consists of 15 residues. The CDR3 spells CASSRRWQGQETQYF. DNA of the CDR3: TGTGCCAGCAGCCGTAGGTGGCAGGGCCAAGAGACCCAGTACTTC.

This clonotype has a count of ten or more. V and J are TRBV11-2 and TRBJ2-5; TRBD2 agrees at 7 bases. Trimming at V came to 3 bases and at J to 5 bases, leaving 6 bases not matched to a gene. The CDR3 sequence is 14 residues long. Germline V gene lookup returns CDR1 SGHAT and CDR2 FQNNGV. The CDR3, as DNA: TGTGCCAGCAGCTTCGTATTGGGAGGGGAGACCCAGTACTTC. Translation: CASSFVLGGETQYF.

This clonotype was seen more than once but under ten times. V is TRBV27 and J is TRBJ2-5, with D perhaps matching TRBD2 (5 bases). The CDR3 covers 13 residues. The V end was cut by 2 bases, the J end by 3 bases, with 7 bases between. Per germline, CDR1 MNHEY and CDR2 SMNVEV (reference sequence). DNA for the CDR3: TGTGCCAGCAGTTTAGAGGGAGAAGAGACCCAGTACTTC. Residues: CASSLEGEETQYF.